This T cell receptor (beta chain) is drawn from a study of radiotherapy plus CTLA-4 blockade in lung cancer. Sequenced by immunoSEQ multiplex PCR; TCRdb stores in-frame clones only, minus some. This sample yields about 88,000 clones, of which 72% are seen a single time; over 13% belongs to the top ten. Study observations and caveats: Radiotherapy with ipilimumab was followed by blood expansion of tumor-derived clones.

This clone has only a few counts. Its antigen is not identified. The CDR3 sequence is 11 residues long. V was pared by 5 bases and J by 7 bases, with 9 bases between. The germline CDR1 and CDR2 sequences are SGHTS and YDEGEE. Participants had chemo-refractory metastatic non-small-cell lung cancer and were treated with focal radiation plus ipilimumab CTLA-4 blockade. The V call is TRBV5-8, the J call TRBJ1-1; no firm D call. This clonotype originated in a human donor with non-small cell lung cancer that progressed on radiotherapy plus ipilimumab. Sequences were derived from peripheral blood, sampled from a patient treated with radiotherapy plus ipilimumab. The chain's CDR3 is CASSQVGEAFF. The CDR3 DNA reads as TGTGCCAGCAGTCAGGTCGGTGAAGCTTTCTTT.